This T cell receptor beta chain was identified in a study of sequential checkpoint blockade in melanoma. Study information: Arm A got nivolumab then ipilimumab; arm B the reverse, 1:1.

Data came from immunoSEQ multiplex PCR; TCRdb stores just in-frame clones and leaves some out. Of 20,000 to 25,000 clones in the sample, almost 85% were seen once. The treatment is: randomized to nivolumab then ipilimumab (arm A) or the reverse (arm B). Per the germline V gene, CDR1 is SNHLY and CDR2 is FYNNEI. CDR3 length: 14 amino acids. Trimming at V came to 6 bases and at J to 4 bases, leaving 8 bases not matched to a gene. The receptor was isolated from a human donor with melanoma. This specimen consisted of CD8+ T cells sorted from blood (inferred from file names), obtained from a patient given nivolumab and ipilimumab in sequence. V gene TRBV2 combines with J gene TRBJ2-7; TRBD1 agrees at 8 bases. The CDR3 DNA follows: TGTGCCAGCAGGGATACAGGGGGGAGGTACGAGCAGTACTTC. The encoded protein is CASRDTGGRYEQYF.